This TCR beta chain was captured by sequencing in a study of blood T cell repertoires in COVID-19. This CDR3 is 17 amino acids long. Between the trimmed V and J ends, which lost 5 bases and 4 bases, there was a span of 20 bases. Germline loops: CDR1 SGHTA, CDR2 FQGNSA. Methods used by the authors: How many nucleated cells were present was estimated from reference gene primer amplification. Sequencing was performed with immunoSEQ multiplex PCR; in TCRdb, only in-frame clones are kept and a portion is missing. V, J and clone size are those of that table, while D and trimming were read from the DNA. Of approximately 220,000 clones listed, under 90% are singletons.

Sequencing was done on a sample of PBMCs or T cells enriched from blood (not recorded which). The sequence was collected from a woman aged 40 to 49 who had been exposed to COVID-19. The rearrangement joins TRBV7-2 to TRBJ2-2; D perhaps matches TRBD2 (5 bases). The CDR3 sequence: CASSSAPSTRATGELFF. CDR3 nucleotides: TGTGCCAGCAGCAGCGCTCCTAGCACCCGAGCCACCGGGGAGCTGTTTTTT.